The rows below give T cell receptor beta chains drawn from one sample of a study of blood T cell repertoires in COVID-19. Method: immunoSEQ multiplex PCR; TCRdb's copy keeps in-frame clones and lacks some. The sample contains just over 650,000 clones, around 90% of which appear only once. Sequencing input: peripheral blood. The receptor source for this set is a young woman with acute or convalescent COVID-19. The CDR3 runs from the conserved cysteine through the conserved F or W. Fields, in order: CDR3 DNA, CDR3 protein, V gene, clone size, J gene, D gene, CDR3 length. D genes are given only for firm matches. Clone sizes are given selectively: once, few, many, or a class where the clone is expanded.

TGTGCCAGCAGCCGTAGCGGGGGGAGGGAGGAGACCCAGTACTTC | CASSRSGGREETQYF | TRBV7-9 | . | TRBJ2-5 | TRBD2 | 15
TGTGCCAGTAGTACTCGGGGGTTTTTGTCACCCCTCCACTTT | CASSTRGFLSPLHF | TRBV19 | . | TRBJ1-6 | . | 14
TGTGCCAGCAGCGCTGGACAGTCTGCAACTAATGAAAAACTGTTTTTT | CASSAGQSATNEKLFF | TRBV5-4 | . | TRBJ1-4 | . | 16
TGTGCCACCAGCAGAGAAGAGGATTCCTACGAGCAGTACTTC | CATSREEDSYEQYF | TRBV15 | once | TRBJ2-7 | . | 14
TGTGCCAGCAGCAACGGGGGGGAGGCTCAGCCCCAGCATTTT | CASSNGGEAQPQHF | TRBV6-2/TRBV6-3 | . | TRBJ1-5 | . | 14
TGCGCCAGCAGCCAAGGGACAGGGGGAAGCTACGAGCAGTACTTC | CASSQGTGGSYEQYF | TRBV4-1 | . | TRBJ2-7 | TRBD1 | 15
TGTGCCAGCAGCTCCGGACTATCCGTCAGTGGCTACACCTTC | CASSSGLSVSGYTF | TRBV5-6 | . | TRBJ1-2 | . | 14
TGCGCCAGCAGCCAGATAGGGCGGGGCCCAAGCACTGAAGCTTTCTTT | CASSQIGRGPSTEAFF | TRBV4-1 | . | TRBJ1-1 | . | 16
TGTGCCAGCAGCCAAAAATTTGGAAACACCATATATTTT | CASSQKFGNTIYF | TRBV7-3 | . | TRBJ1-3 | . | 13
TGTGCCAGCAGCGTCGGAATTCACCCGGGACAGGGGGCGCAAAACTATGGCTACACCTTC | CASSVGIHPGQGAQNYGYTF | TRBV9 | . | TRBJ1-2 | TRBD1 | 20
TGTGCCAGCAGTTCGACAGGGGATTGGGATGGCTACACCTTC | CASSSTGDWDGYTF | TRBV5-6 | . | TRBJ1-2 | TRBD1 | 14
TGTGCTAGTGGTTACCGGGTGGTGGATCAGGGAGGGACCGGGGAGCTGTTTTTT | CASGYRVVDQGGTGELFF | TRBV12-5 | . | TRBJ2-2 | TRBD2 | 18
TGTGCCAGCAGCCGAAAATCAGCGGGGATATACACAGATACGCAGTATTTT | CASSRKSAGIYTDTQYF | TRBV14 | once | TRBJ2-3 | TRBD2 | 17
TGTGCCAGCAGCTCAACAAGCGGGGGAACGCAGTATTTT | CASSSTSGGTQYF | TRBV7-9 | few | TRBJ2-3 | TRBD2 | 13
TGTGCCAGCAGTGAGGTCTTTCGGGACAGCTACTATGGCTACACCTTC | CASSEVFRDSYYGYTF | TRBV6-4 | . | TRBJ1-2 | TRBD1 | 16
TGTGCCTGGAGACAGGGTTTCAACTATGGCTACACCTTC | CAWRQGFNYGYTF | TRBV30 | . | TRBJ1-2 | . | 13
TGCAGCGTTAGTTTGGGGAGCTCCTACGAGCAGTACTTC | CSVSLGSSYEQYF | TRBV29-1 | once | TRBJ2-7 | . | 13
TGTGCCAGTAGATCCTCGAGGACAGGGCCCTACGAGCAGTACTTC | CASRSSRTGPYEQYF | TRBV19 | . | TRBJ2-7 | TRBD1 | 15
TGTGCCAGTAGTATACCCCGGGGGTTGAACACTGAAGCTTTCTTT | CASSIPRGLNTEAFF | TRBV19 | . | TRBJ1-1 | . | 15
TGTGCCAGCAGCCTACGATCGAAGTGCAATCAGCCCCAGCATTTT | CASSLRSKCNQPQHF | TRBV9 | . | TRBJ1-5 | . | 15
TGTGCCAGTATTGACAGGGACACAGATACGCAGTATTTT | CASIDRDTDTQYF | TRBV9 | . | TRBJ2-3 | TRBD1 | 13
TGTGCCAGCAGCTTATGGGGCGGGGGGGCCGTAGATACGCAGTATTTT | CASSLWGGGAVDTQYF | TRBV13 | . | TRBJ2-3 | TRBD2 | 16
TGCGCCAGCAGCTTGGCCTTGTACGGAGAGGCCAAAAACATTCAGTACTTC | CASSLALYGEAKNIQYF | TRBV5-1 | . | TRBJ2-4 | . | 17
TGTGCCATCAGTGAGTTAGGGGTCGGTCAGCCCCAGCATTTT | CAISELGVGQPQHF | TRBV10-3 | . | TRBJ1-5 | . | 14
TGTGCCAGCTCACAAGTTGGGCGGACAGGGAACTATGGCTACACCTTC | CASSQVGRTGNYGYTF | TRBV18 | . | TRBJ1-2 | TRBD1 | 16
TGTGCCAGCTCGCGGCAGCATTCCTACGAGCAGTACTTC | CASSRQHSYEQYF | TRBV28 | once | TRBJ2-7 | . | 13
TGTGCCAGTAGTATCCCGGACACTGAAGCTTTCTTT | CASSIPDTEAFF | TRBV19 | few | TRBJ1-1 | . | 12
TGTGCCAGTAATCTCGGTACAGGGGGCGGTGGCTATGGCTACACCTTC | CASNLGTGGGGYGYTF | TRBV19 | . | TRBJ1-2 | TRBD1 | 16
TGCGCCAGCAGCCGCAACAGGCTGGAGAACACTGAAGCTTTCTTT | CASSRNRLENTEAFF | TRBV4-3 | . | TRBJ1-1 | . | 15
TGTGCCACCAGTGCGATCTCGGGGGTATTGAACACTGAAGCTTTCTTT | CATSAISGVLNTEAFF | TRBV24-1 | . | TRBJ1-1 | . | 16
TGTGCCAGCAGCAAAGGGGTTAGCGGGGCTACATTCACAGATACGCAGTATTTT | CASSKGVSGATFTDTQYF | TRBV21-1 | . | TRBJ2-3 | . | 18
TGTGCCAGCAGCCCCGGGACTATCCGCACCGGGGAGCTGTTTTTT | CASSPGTIRTGELFF | TRBV3-1/TRBV3-2 | few | TRBJ2-2 | TRBD2 | 15
TGTGCCAGCAGTCTGACCGGGACAGCCTTCTTGAACACTGAAGCTTTCTTT | CASSLTGTAFLNTEAFF | TRBV6-6 | . | TRBJ1-1 | TRBD1 | 17
TGTGCCAGCAGTTTGACAGGGCAGGGCTACACCTTC | CASSLTGQGYTF | TRBV12-3/TRBV12-4 | . | TRBJ1-2 | TRBD1 | 12
TGTGCCAGCAGCCTGTACAGTCACACTGAAGCTTTCTTT | CASSLYSHTEAFF | TRBV5-5 | . | TRBJ1-1 | . | 13
TGTGCTAGTGGTTTGGTATTAGGCAGGGAAATATATGGCTACACCTTC | CASGLVLGREIYGYTF | TRBV12-5 | . | TRBJ1-2 | . | 16
TGTGCCAGCAGTTTGAGAGGACAGATGAACACTGAAGCTTTCTTT | CASSLRGQMNTEAFF | TRBV27 | . | TRBJ1-1 | . | 15
TGTGCCAGCAGCTTGGAACAGGGTGGCTACGAGCAGTACTTC | CASSLEQGGYEQYF | TRBV5-6 | . | TRBJ2-7 | . | 14
TGTGCCAGCAGCGGGGGCACGGGCAATCAGCCCCAGCATTTT | CASSGGTGNQPQHF | TRBV6-2/TRBV6-3 | . | TRBJ1-5 | . | 14
TGTGCCAGCAGTTACACAGGGATTGGGACTGAAGCTTTCTTT | CASSYTGIGTEAFF | TRBV6-5 | . | TRBJ1-1 | . | 14
TGTGCCAGTAGTGCCTTCGGGACAGGGATCGGCGAGCAGTACTTC | CASSAFGTGIGEQYF | TRBV19 | . | TRBJ2-7 | TRBD1 | 15
TGCGCCAGCAGTGGGACGGGGTTTAATCAGCCCCAGCATTTT | CASSGTGFNQPQHF | TRBV10-1 | . | TRBJ1-5 | . | 14
TGTGCCAGCAGCCCTGGGAGGAGGGGCGTCTATGGCTACACCTTC | CASSPGRRGVYGYTF | TRBV2 | . | TRBJ1-2 | . | 15
TGTGCCAGCAGTATACGGGATTCAGTTGGGAACACCATATATTTT | CASSIRDSVGNTIYF | TRBV6-5 | once | TRBJ1-3 | . | 15
TGCGCCAGCAGCTCCCTGGGACAGGGTATGAATGAGCAGTTCTTC | CASSSLGQGMNEQFF | TRBV5-1 | . | TRBJ2-1 | TRBD1 | 15
TGTGCCAGCAGTGAAGACGGGGGAGATAATGAAAAACTGTTTTTT | CASSEDGGDNEKLFF | TRBV6-1 | . | TRBJ1-4 | . | 15
TGTGCCAGCAGTGCCGGGACTGGGCCAAACTATGGCTACACCTTC | CASSAGTGPNYGYTF | TRBV25-1 | . | TRBJ1-2 | . | 15
TGTGCCAGCAGCCGCACAGGGGAGTCTGGCTACACCTTC | CASSRTGESGYTF | TRBV6-5 | . | TRBJ1-2 | TRBD1 | 13
TGTGCCAGCAGCTTAGTGCGGGGGGGCACCGGGGAGCTGTTTTTT | CASSLVRGGTGELFF | TRBV7-9 | . | TRBJ2-2 | TRBD2 | 15
TGTGCCAGCAGCTCCAGACAGTACGAGCAGTACTTC | CASSSRQYEQYF | TRBV13 | . | TRBJ2-7 | . | 12
TGCGCCAGCAGCTCATCGGGACACCACACAGATACGCAGTATTTT | CASSSSGHHTDTQYF | TRBV5-1 | . | TRBJ2-3 | . | 15
TGTGCCTGGAGTGGTCAGCGGGACTCCTACAATGAGCAGTTCTTC | CAWSGQRDSYNEQFF | TRBV30 | . | TRBJ2-1 | TRBD2 | 15
TGTGCCAGCAGCTTGGCCCTGGTGGTAACTGAAGCTTTCTTT | CASSLALVVTEAFF | TRBV11-2 | . | TRBJ1-1 | . | 14
TGTGCCAGCCAAACCGGGACTAGGAGCAATCAGCCCCAGCATTTT | CASQTGTRSNQPQHF | TRBV2 | . | TRBJ1-5 | . | 15
TGTGCCACCAGTGATTTGTCAGGGTGGAACCATGCTGAGCAGTTCTTC | CATSDLSGWNHAEQFF | TRBV24-1 | . | TRBJ2-1 | . | 16